Described below is a single T cell receptor (beta chain) sequence and its context. This sample is drawn from a study of blood T cell repertoires in COVID-19. Study-level background: COVID-19 samples from acute and convalescent phases originated in the United States, Italy and Spain. Sample material is recorded as cDNA or gDNA derived from T cells, B-cell-depleted T cells, or PBMCs.

Study processing details: Reference gene primers were amplified, and this amplification served to estimate nucleated cell counts. Repertoires were generated with immunoSEQ multiplex PCR, while TCRdb's copy carries only in-frame clones and drops some. Clonal size and the V and J genes are those of that table, whereas D and trimming came from the DNA. Among roughly 380,000 clones listed, about nine tenths were seen once. Seattle's enrolled individuals joined amid active infection and were then monitored longitudinally. Germline CDR1 and CDR2: LNHDA and SQIVND (reference sequence). This CDR3 is built from 18 residues. Trimming at V came to 2 bases and at J to 0 bases, leaving 8 bases not matched to a gene.

Sequencing was performed on peripheral blood. V usage is TRBV19 and J usage is TRBJ2-3, with 10 bases identical to TRBD2. The TCR originated in a woman between 40 and 55 years old with COVID-19, enrolled during active disease. In DNA form, the CDR3 reads TGTGCCAGTAGTATACCACGTGGACTAGCGGCTAGCACAGATACGCAGTATTTT. Protein: CASSIPRGLAASTDTQYF.